Listed below are T cell receptor beta chains from one sample, sequenced in a study of blood T cell repertoires in COVID-19. Clones were sequenced by immunoSEQ multiplex PCR, and TCRdb holds only the in-frame ones, with some missing. The sample includes roughly 75,000 clones, around 80% of them seen just once. Sample: peripheral blood. These receptors were obtained from a man aged 45-65 years with COVID-19, enrolled during active disease. Each CDR3 is given with its conserved first and last residue. The order of the fields is clone size, J gene, D gene, V gene, CDR3 DNA, CDR3 protein. A D gene is named only where the DNA matches it firmly. Rows may omit the clone size; those that give it use once, few, many or a size class.

NA,TRBJ2-1,NA,TRBV28,TGTGCCAGCAGACATGCGGGCGGCGGGGCAAGCTCCTACAATGAGCAGTTCTTC,CASRHAGGGASSYNEQFF
NA,TRBJ2-7,NA,TRBV2,TGTGCCAGCGGGCTAGCGTCCTACGAGCAGTACTTC,CASGLASYEQYF
NA,TRBJ2-5,TRBD1,TRBV19,TGTGCCAGTAGTTTGGGGACAGGGGTAGGAGAGACCCAGTACTTC,CASSLGTGVGETQYF
few,TRBJ2-2,TRBD2,TRBV27,TGTGCCAGCAGTTTATTTAGCGGGAGTCCCGGGGAGCTGTTTTTT,CASSLFSGSPGELFF
NA,TRBJ1-2,TRBD1,TRBV7-2,TGTGCCAGCAGCCCAAACAGGGGGCAAGGGGGCTACACCTTC,CASSPNRGQGGYTF
NA,TRBJ2-7,NA,TRBV7-9,TGTGCCAGCAGCTTAGCAGGGGGGAGGGCCTACGAGCAGTACTTC,CASSLAGGRAYEQYF
NA,TRBJ2-3,NA,TRBV28,TGTGCCAGCAGTCCGCCTAGCGCTACTAGCACAGATACGCAGTATTTT,CASSPPSATSTDTQYF
NA,TRBJ1-1,NA,TRBV3-1/TRBV3-2,TGTGCCAGCAGCCCAAAAGCGCAGAGGAACACTGAAGCTTTCTTT,CASSPKAQRNTEAFF
NA,TRBJ1-4,TRBD1,TRBV5-5,TGTGCCAGCAGACCCAACAGGGGGCGACTTGAAAAACTGTTTTTT,CASRPNRGRLEKLFF
NA,TRBJ1-4,NA,TRBV27,TGTGCCAGCAGTCCCTTGTCAACTAATGAAAAACTGTTTTTT,CASSPLSTNEKLFF
NA,TRBJ2-1,TRBD2,TRBV30,TGTGCCTGGAGCCTCGGGGGGACTCACAATGAGCAGTTCTTC,CAWSLGGTHNEQFF
NA,TRBJ1-6,NA,TRBV11-1,TGTGCCAGCAGCTTTGGGGGGAATAATTCACCCCTCCACTTT,CASSFGGNNSPLHF
NA,TRBJ1-4,NA,TRBV7-2,TGTGCCAGCAGCTTAGCCGGGACACCCAGCGAAAAACTGTTTTTT,CASSLAGTPSEKLFF
NA,TRBJ1-5,NA,TRBV6-5,TGTGCCAGCAGCGAGGCTTATAGCAATCAGCCCCAGCATTTT,CASSEAYSNQPQHF
NA,TRBJ2-2,NA,TRBV3-1/TRBV3-2,TGTGCCAGCAGCCAAAAAAGCGATGGGGGCAAAAGGAACACCGGGGAGCTGTTTTTT,CASSQKSDGGKRNTGELFF
NA,TRBJ2-4,NA,TRBV5-1,TGCGCCAGCAGTTTCACAGGGTCCAAAAACATTCAGTACTTC,CASSFTGSKNIQYF
once,TRBJ2-7,TRBD1,TRBV27,TGTGCCAGCAGTTTAATTGCAGGGGGCTCTCCGGGGGAGCAGTACTTC,CASSLIAGGSPGEQYF
once,TRBJ1-1,TRBD1,TRBV7-3,TGTGCCAGCAGCTATTCAGGGGGCCAGGACACTGAAGCTTTCTTT,CASSYSGGQDTEAFF
NA,TRBJ2-4,TRBD2,TRBV19,TGTGCCAGTAGTATGCCTAGCGGGGGGCTAGCCAAAAACATTCAGTACTTC,CASSMPSGGLAKNIQYF
NA,TRBJ2-7,TRBD1,TRBV27,TGTGCCAGCAGTTTAACAGGGGAAGACTACGAGCAGTACTTC,CASSLTGEDYEQYF
NA,TRBJ1-2,NA,TRBV20-1,TGCAGTGCTAGTGCCCCTGGTGCGGGAGGCTACACCTTC,CSASAPGAGGYTF
NA,TRBJ2-3,NA,TRBV2,TGTGCCAGCAGAGACCGGGGGGATACGCAGTATTTT,CASRDRGDTQYF
NA,TRBJ2-7,TRBD1,TRBV20-1,TGCAGTGCTAGTCCCTCCGGGACAGGGGGCAACTACGAGCAGTACTTC,CSASPSGTGGNYEQYF
few,TRBJ2-2,TRBD2,TRBV5-1,TGCGCCAGCAGCGCCCCGGGACTAGCGGGAGGGGACACCGGGGAGCTGTTTTTT,CASSAPGLAGGDTGELFF
NA,TRBJ2-7,TRBD1,TRBV6-5,TGTGCCAGCAGTACAGGGGACAGAGCCTACGAGCAGTACTTC,CASSTGDRAYEQYF
few,TRBJ2-7,NA,TRBV5-6,TGTGCCAGCAGCTCGATACAGGGAGACGAGCAGTACTTC,CASSSIQGDEQYF
NA,TRBJ2-7,NA,TRBV6-5,TGTGCCAGCAGTTTTACTAGCTCCTACGAGCAGTACTTC,CASSFTSSYEQYF
NA,TRBJ2-1,TRBD2,TRBV3-1/TRBV3-2,TGTGCCAGCAGCCACCCATACGGCGGGAGATTAGACAATGAGCAGTTCTTC,CASSHPYGGRLDNEQFF
once,TRBJ2-7,NA,TRBV21-1,TGTGCCAGCAGCCCCTCGAGAGGGCATAACTCCTACGAGCAGTACTTC,CASSPSRGHNSYEQYF
NA,TRBJ2-3,TRBD2,TRBV30,TGTGCCTGGACCACGGGCACTCAAGGACTAGCGGGAGGGGCAGATACGCAGTATTTT,CAWTTGTQGLAGGADTQYF
NA,TRBJ2-1,NA,TRBV5-1,TGCGCCAGCCAACGGACTAACGGTGATGAGCAGTTCTTC,CASQRTNGDEQFF
NA,TRBJ2-7,NA,TRBV18,TGTGCCAGCTCGCCGAGTTTACAGGGTGGAGGCCACGAGCAGTACTTC,CASSPSLQGGGHEQYF
NA,TRBJ2-7,TRBD1,TRBV4-1,TGCGCCAGCAGCCGCCGGGACAGTGCCTACGAGCAGTACTTC,CASSRRDSAYEQYF
NA,TRBJ2-6,NA,TRBV20-1,TGCAGTGCTAGTGTCGCGAGATCTGGGGCCAACGTCCTGACTTTC,CSASVARSGANVLTF